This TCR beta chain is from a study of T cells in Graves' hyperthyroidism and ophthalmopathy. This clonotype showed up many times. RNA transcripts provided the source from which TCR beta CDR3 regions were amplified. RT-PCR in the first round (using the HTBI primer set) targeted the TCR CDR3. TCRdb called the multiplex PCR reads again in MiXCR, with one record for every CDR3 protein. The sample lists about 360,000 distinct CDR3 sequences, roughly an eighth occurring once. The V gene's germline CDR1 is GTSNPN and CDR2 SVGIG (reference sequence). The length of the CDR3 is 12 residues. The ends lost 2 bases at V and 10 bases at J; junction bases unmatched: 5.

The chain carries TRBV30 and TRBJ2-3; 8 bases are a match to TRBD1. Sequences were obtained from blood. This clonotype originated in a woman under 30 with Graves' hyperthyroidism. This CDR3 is CAWSSTGAAQYF. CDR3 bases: TGTGCCTGGAGTTCGACAGGGGCAGCGCAGTATTTT.